What follows are 21 T cell receptor beta chains derived from one specimen sequenced in a study of blood T cell repertoires in COVID-19. The data were produced by immunoSEQ multiplex PCR, yet TCRdb's version contains in-frame clones alone and is incomplete. The top ten clones hold about 1% of a sample with roughly 250,000 clones, approximately 90% of them seen once. The material sequenced was PBMCs or T cells enriched from blood (not recorded which). These receptors were obtained from a man aged 45-65 years who had been exposed to COVID-19.

The gene calls are TRBV11-3 and TRBJ1-6; 8 positions match TRBD1. The CDR3 is made up of 18 amino acids. Germline V lookup: CDR1 SGHNT, CDR2 YENEEA. V lost 4 bases to trimming and J lost 3 bases; unmatched junction nucleotides: 11. The CDR3 spells CASSSTLQGGDYNSPLHF. The CDR3 DNA reads as TGTGCCAGCAGCTCCACCCTACAGGGGGGGGACTATAATTCACCCCTCCACTTT.

The chain employs TRBV28 and TRBJ2-7; D is possibly TRBD2 (6 bases). This CDR3 spans 12 amino acids. V lost 8 bases to trimming and J lost 9 bases, with 17 bases between them. The germline CDR1 and CDR2 sequences are MDHEN and SYDVKM. CDR3 sequence (DNA): TGTGCCAGCGGTCCATCGGTGGGGGGGCAGTACGTC. Amino acid sequence: CASGPSVGGQYV.

The rearrangement joins TRBV11-2 to TRBJ2-3; D remains ambiguous. With 5 bases removed from V and 1 base from J, the gap between germline ends came to 7 bases. Germline loops: CDR1 SGHAT, CDR2 FQNNGV. CDR3 length equals 13 residues. The CDR3 loop reads CASSQLRTDTQYF. CDR3 in DNA: TGTGCCAGCAGCCAACTACGCACAGATACGCAGTATTTT.

The rearrangement uses TRBV28 and TRBJ1-4; no clear D. The germline V gene has CDR1 MDHEN and CDR2 SYDVKM. The CDR3 is 12 amino acids. Trimming pared 9 bases from V and 5 bases from J, leaving 10 bases between. CDR3 residues: CASTRLNEKLFF. The CDR3 region has the DNA TGTGCCAGTACGAGATTAAATGAAAAACTGTTTTTT. Variable domain in full (rest from reference TRBV28 and TRBJ1-4): DVKVTQSSRYLVKRTGEKVFLECVQDMDHENMFWYRQDPGLGLRLIYFSYDVKMKEKGDIPEGYSVSREKKERFSLILESASTNQTSMYLCASTRLNEKLFFGSGTQLSVL.

The chain is built from TRBV19 and TRBJ1-2; TRBD1 might be the D (6 bases). CDR1 and CDR2 from the germline V gene are LNHDA and SQIVND (reference sequence). V shed 4 bases and J shed 0 bases, with 15 bases lying between them. The CDR3 has 16 amino acids. CDR3 DNA: TGTGCCAGTAGTACCCCCTGGGAGGGGGCTAACTATGGCTACACCTTC. Encoded protein: CASSTPWEGANYGYTF.

The chain uses TRBV12-3 or TRBV12-4 and TRBJ1-2, with unresolved D. The ends were cut back, 4 bases at V and 7 bases at J, with 7 bases in the middle. The CDR3 is 11 amino acids. CDR3 coding DNA: TGTGCCAGCAGTTCTCTATCTGGCTACACCTTC. This encodes CASSSLSGYTF.

The chain employs TRBV14 and TRBJ1-4; D not resolved. This CDR3 is 17 amino acids long. The V and J ends lost 1 base and 2 bases respectively, with 14 bases between them. CDR1 and CDR2 (germline): SGHDN, FVKESK. The CDR3 loop reads CASSQVVGRITNEKLFF. The CDR3 DNA is TGTGCCAGCAGCCAAGTCGTGGGCCGGATTACTAATGAAAAACTGTTTTTT.

DNA for the CDR3: TGTGCCAGCAGTGATTTTGGCGGGATCTCCGGGGAGCTGTTTTTT. This translates into CASSDFGGISGELFF. This chain connects TRBV25-1 to TRBJ2-2; D perhaps matches TRBD2 (6 bases). There are 15 residues in the CDR3. Germline-derived CDR1 and CDR2 are MGHDK and SYGVNS. V gave up 3 bases and J gave up 6 bases, with 14 bases separating them.

The chain joins TRBV29-1 to TRBJ1-1; 7 positions match TRBD1. Germline V gene lookup returns CDR1 SQVTM and CDR2 ANQGSEA. The J segment lost 5 bases and the V segment lost 8 bases, leaving 11 bases of the junction unmatched. The CDR3 is made up of 13 amino acids. The CDR3 sequence is CSILTGVETEAFF. Here the CDR3 DNA reads TGCAGCATATTAACAGGGGTGGAGACTGAAGCTTTCTTT.

The chain employs TRBV2 and TRBJ2-5; D unclear. Trimming shortened V by 4 bases and J by 3 bases, and 6 bases separated the two germline ends. CDR1 and CDR2 from the germline V gene are SNHLY and FYNNEI. The CDR3 covers 12 residues. In DNA, the CDR3 is TGTGCCAGCAGTGCTGGAGAAGAGACCCAGTACTTC. Amino acid sequence: CASSAGEETQYF.

CDR3 nucleotide sequence: TGTGCCAGCAGCCAAGGACCCGGGAGCGACACCATATATTTT. As protein: CASSQGPGSDTIYF. The J gene is TRBJ1-3, the V gene TRBV3-1 (or the pseudogene TRBV3-2); D gene uncertain. The V and J ends lost 1 base and 8 bases respectively, with 12 bases between them. The germline V gene has CDR1 LGHDT and CDR2 YNNKEL (reference sequence). The CDR3 loop spans 14 amino acids.

This chain connects TRBV18 to TRBJ2-7, with 10 positions matching TRBD1. The CDR3 is made up of 15 amino acids. Trimming cost V 2 bases and J 5 bases; bases outside gene matches: 6. The germline gives CDR1 KGHSH, CDR2 LQKENI. CDR3 coding DNA: TGTGCCAGCTCACCATTCCGGGACAGGGGCCACGAGCAGTACGTC. It codes for CASSPFRDRGHEQYV.

The chain couples TRBV7-3 to TRBJ2-1, with 7 nucleotides matching TRBD2. The CDR3 is made up of 15 amino acids. CDR1 is SGHTA and CDR2 is FQGTGA in the germline V gene. V was clipped by 5 bases and J by 4 bases; unmatched bases: 8. The CDR3 loop is CASSLGRPDYNEQFF. Written as DNA, the CDR3 is TGTGCCAGCAGCCTCGGGAGGCCCGATTACAATGAGCAGTTCTTC.

The genes are TRBV30 and TRBJ1-2; the match to TRBD1 covers 8 bases. V dropped 0 bases and J dropped 6; count of bases not matched to a gene: 12. The CDR3 has 16 amino acids. Germline V CDR1 and CDR2: GTSNPN, SVGIG (reference sequence). CDR3 DNA: TGTGCCTGGAGTGTACTTTCGTTCAGGGGGCATAATGGCTACACCTTC. Protein: CAWSVLSFRGHNGYTF.

This chain joins TRBV6-5 and TRBJ2-2, with TRBD1 matching 9 bases. The V segment lost 7 bases and the J segment 6 bases; nucleotides outside the gene matches: 6. CDR1 and CDR2 from the germline V gene are MNHEY and SVGAGI. The CDR3 spans 14 residues. CDR3 nucleotides: TGTGCCAGCACCAACACAGGGGGCGCCGGGGAGCTGTTTTTT. This codes for CASTNTGGAGELFF.

This clone was detected once. The chain uses TRBV19 and TRBJ1-1; D is unresolved. Between the trimmed V and J ends, which lost 8 bases and 4 bases, there was a span of 17 bases. Looked up from germline, CDR1 is LNHDA and CDR2 is SQIVND (reference sequence). This CDR3 is built from 14 residues. The CDR3 DNA follows: TGTGCCAGTTACCCCCGGGGTTGGGCCACTGAAGCTTTCTTT. This encodes CASYPRGWATEAFF.

The chain joins TRBV3-1 (or the pseudogene TRBV3-2) to TRBJ2-1; D not resolved. Germline V gene data show CDR1 as LGHDT and CDR2 as YNNKEL (reference sequence). V lost 0 bases and J lost 9, with 6 bases in between. The CDR3 has 12 amino acids. In DNA, the CDR3 is TGTGCCAGCAGCCAAGATAGAATTGAGCAGTTCTTC. It specifies CASSQDRIEQFF.

This clone was seen a handful of times. The chain links TRBV18 to TRBJ1-1; 10 positions match TRBD1. Germline loops: CDR1 KGHSH, CDR2 LQKENI. This CDR3 region has 12 residues. Trimming cost V 6 bases and J 12 bases; bases outside gene matches: 7. DNA for the CDR3: TGTGCCAGCTCCCATGACAGGGGGCAAACTTTCTTT. As protein: CASSHDRGQTFF.

V and J are TRBV12-5 and TRBJ2-1; 15 bases fit TRBD2. With V trimmed by 3 bases and J by 5 bases, 5 bases remained unmatched. CDR3 length equals 17 residues. Germline V gene lookup returns CDR1 LGHNT and CDR2 FRNRAP. The CDR3 DNA reads TGTGCTAGTGGTTTAGGGACTAGCGGGAGGAGAGACAATGAGCAGTTCTTC. It encodes CASGLGTSGRRDNEQFF.

This chain joins TRBV28 and TRBJ2-7; 11 nucleotides agree with TRBD1. The CDR3 is 19 amino acids. The germline V gene encodes CDR1 MDHEN and CDR2 SYDVKM. V shed 5 bases and J 7 bases; nucleotides not matched to a gene: 22. CDR3 sequence reads: CASSMDRGRFGTSSWEQYV. The CDR3 nucleotides are TGTGCCAGCAGTATGGACAGGGGGCGTTTTGGGACATCTTCGTGGGAGCAGTACGTC.

The rearrangement joins TRBV14 to TRBJ1-2; D remains unclear. Per germline, CDR1 SGHDN and CDR2 FVKESK. The CDR3 covers 12 residues. V dropped 4 bases and J dropped 4 bases, with 7 bases sitting between them. The CDR3 reads CASSPTRYGYTF. CDR3 DNA sequence: TGTGCCAGCAGCCCCACTCGCTATGGCTACACCTTC.